Each of the 13 T cell receptor beta chains below was sequenced from the same sample in a study of blood T cell repertoires in COVID-19. The table came from immunoSEQ multiplex PCR; TCRdb's copy has only in-frame clones and leaves some out. This table has approximately 110,000 clones, 85% appearing once. Sequencing was carried out using peripheral blood. All receptors come from a man aged 45 to 65 with acute or convalescent COVID-19.

CDR3 sequence: CASSYSRVSSYEQYF. In DNA form, the CDR3 reads TGTGCCAGCAGTTACTCCAGGGTTTCCTCCTACGAGCAGTACTTC. This chain connects TRBV6-5 to TRBJ2-7, with D possibly matching TRBD1 (5 bases). Germline assignment: CDR1 MNHEY and CDR2 SVGAGI. Trimming removed 0 bases at V and 0 bases at J, with 9 bases between. The CDR3 extends over 15 amino acids.

The chain couples TRBV6-1 to TRBJ1-6; possibly TRBD1 for D (6 bases). Deletions cut 1 base from V and 8 bases from J, with 18 bases between. The CDR3 has 17 residues. Germline CDR1 is MNHNS and CDR2 is SASEGT. CDR3 coding DNA: TGTGCCAGCAGTGAAGGGGGGAGGGGACACAATTATTCACCCCTCCACTTT. Protein product: CASSEGGRGHNYSPLHF.

The CDR3 loop is CASRRGPPVGELFF. CDR3 DNA: TGTGCCAGCAGGCGGGGTCCCCCGGTCGGGGAGCTGTTTTTT. This chain joins TRBV6-5 and TRBJ2-2, with D possibly being TRBD2 (6 bases). Trimming removed 6 bases at V and 7 bases at J, with 15 bases between. Germline V gene data show CDR1 as MNHEY and CDR2 as SVGAGI. This CDR3 contains 14 residues.

The chain is built from TRBV11-2 and TRBJ2-3; TRBD1 is a possible D gene (5 bases). From germline, CDR1 is SGHAT and CDR2 FQNNGV. V was clipped by 3 bases and J by 0 bases, with 16 bases between them. The CDR3 has 17 residues. The CDR3 loop is CASSFVKGISSTDTQYF. Written as DNA, the CDR3 is TGTGCCAGCAGCTTCGTAAAGGGGATTTCTAGCACAGATACGCAGTATTTT. The full variable domain, its missing parts supplied by reference TRBV11-2 and TRBJ2-3, is EAGVAQSPRYKIIEKRQSVAFWCNPISGHATLYWYQQILGQGPKLLIQFQNNGVVDDSQLPKDRFSAERLKGVDSTLKIQPAKLEDSAVYLCASSFVKGISSTDTQYFGPGTRLTVL.

CDR3 loop: CASTALGATEAFF. The DNA for the CDR3 is TGTGCCAGCACAGCCTTGGGGGCCACTGAAGCTTTCTTT. The chain uses TRBV6-5 and TRBJ1-1, with D maybe TRBD1 (6 bases). Germline V lookup: CDR1 MNHEY, CDR2 SVGAGI. Trimming took off 7 bases at V and 4 bases at J, with 13 bases between the two ends. CDR3 length: 13 residues.

The genes are TRBV4-1 and TRBJ2-5, with D perhaps matching TRBD2 (6 bases). Germline loops: CDR1 MGHRA, CDR2 YSYEKL. Trimming pared 8 bases from V and 4 bases from J, leaving 17 bases between. The CDR3 contains 14 residues. The CDR3 DNA reads TGCGCCAGCGCGGGGCAGGGTGAAAGAGAGACCCAGTACTTC. Amino acids: CASAGQGERETQYF.

This rearrangement joins TRBV2 to TRBJ1-6, with D tentatively TRBD1 (6 bases). This CDR3 contains 16 residues. V was cut by 10 bases and J by 0 bases, with 16 bases left in between. The germline gives CDR1 SNHLY, CDR2 FYNNEI. This CDR3 is CATRGGSSSYNSPLHF. CDR3 bases: TGTGCCACGAGGGGGGGGTCGAGCTCCTATAATTCACCCCTCCACTTT. Complete variable domain (other parts from reference TRBV2 and TRBJ1-6): EPEVTQTPSHQVTQMGQEVILRCVPISNHLYFYWYRQILGQKVEFLVSFYNNEISEKSEIFDDQFSVERPDGSNFTLKIRSTKLEDSAMYFCATRGGSSSYNSPLHFGNGTRLTVT.

The chain couples TRBV29-1 to TRBJ2-3; D is unclear. The germline V and J ends were trimmed by 3 bases and 1 base, with 5 bases remaining between them. CDR3 length: 12 residues. Germline CDR1 reads SQVTM; CDR2 reads ANQGSEA. Here the CDR3 reads CSVDLGTDTQYF. The DNA for the CDR3 is TGCAGCGTTGACCTTGGCACAGATACGCAGTATTTT.

The chain employs TRBV11-2 and TRBJ2-5, with 9 bases fitting TRBD1. The ends lost 5 bases at V and 1 base at J; junction bases unmatched: 2. Looked up from germline, CDR1 is SGHAT and CDR2 is FQNNGV. The length of the CDR3 is 14 residues. In DNA form, the CDR3 reads TGTGCCAGCAGCGTGGGACAGGGCCAAGAGACCCAGTACTTC. Protein product: CASSVGQGQETQYF. The full variable domain, with the rest looked up from reference TRBV11-2 and TRBJ2-5, is EAGVAQSPRYKIIEKRQSVAFWCNPISGHATLYWYQQILGQGPKLLIQFQNNGVVDDSQLPKDRFSAERLKGVDSTLKIQPAKLEDSAVYLCASSVGQGQETQYFGPGTRLLVL.

This rearrangement joins TRBV7-9 to TRBJ1-1; tentatively, D is TRBD1 (6 bases). The CDR3 length is 13 residues. Trimming left V 6 bases short and J 4 bases short, with 12 bases between. Germline V gene sequence: CDR1 SEHNR, CDR2 FQNEAQ (reference sequence). In DNA, the CDR3 is TGTGCCAGCAGGGCCCAGGGGCCCACTGAAGCTTTCTTT. Protein product: CASRAQGPTEAFF. Using reference TRBV7-9 and TRBJ1-1 for the parts outside the CDR3, the full variable domain is DTGVSQNPRHKITKRGQNVTFRCDPISEHNRLYWYRQTLGQGPEFLTYFQNEAQLEKSRLLSDRFSAERPKGSFSTLEIQRTEQGDSAMYLCASRAQGPTEAFFGQGTRLTVV.

The chain has TRBV6-5 and TRBJ1-1; D is perhaps TRBD1 (5 bases). Deletions cut 9 bases from V and 5 bases from J, with 7 bases between. Germline V gene sequence: CDR1 MNHEY, CDR2 SVGAGI. The CDR3 contains 10 residues. CDR3 sequence (DNA): TGTGCCAGGGAGGGGACTGAAGCTTTCTTT. Protein: CAREGTEAFF.

V usage is TRBV7-9 and J usage is TRBJ1-4; 8 bases agree with TRBD1. The CDR3 has 17 residues. Germline V CDR1 and CDR2: SEHNR, FQNEAQ (reference sequence). The J segment lost 1 base and the V segment lost 6 bases, leaving 10 bases of the junction unmatched. The CDR3 DNA reads TGTGCCAGCAGTTACGGACAGGGAGGAGAAACTAATGAAAAACTGTTTTTT. Its protein product is CASSYGQGGETNEKLFF.

The V gene is TRBV27, the J gene TRBJ2-7, with D possibly TRBD1 on 5 matching bases. This CDR3 region has 14 residues. The V gene's germline CDR1 is MNHEY and CDR2 SMNVEV (reference sequence). V lost 3 bases and J lost 1, with 10 bases in between. CDR3 loop: CASSFSAGSYEQYF. As DNA, the CDR3 is TGTGCCAGCAGTTTTTCTGCAGGGTCCTACGAGCAGTACTTC.